These T cell receptor beta chains were read from a single sample in a study of OX40 agonist ivuxolimab in advanced cancers. The data were produced by immunoSEQ multiplex PCR, yet TCRdb's version contains in-frame clones alone and is incomplete. Of around 100,000 clones listed, less than 95% are singletons. Sequencing was performed on CD4+ or CD8+ T cells sorted from blood, taken in a trial of the OX40 agonist ivuxolimab. The source is an adult with an advanced solid tumor such as melanoma, head and neck, liver or kidney cancer. CDR3s include the opening cysteine and the closing phenylalanine or tryptophan. D genes are given only for firm matches. Size values are once, few and many counts, or a class for expanded clones, and some rows have none.

J,size,D,V,CDR3,DNA
TRBJ1-2,NA,TRBD1,TRBV2,CASSDQGDYGYTF,TGTGCCAGCAGTGATCAGGGGGACTATGGCTACACCTTC
TRBJ1-1,NA,NA,TRBV15,CATSSTYNTEAFF,TGTGCCACCAGCTCAACATACAACACTGAAGCTTTCTTT
TRBJ1-1,NA,TRBD1,TRBV5-6,CASSWDRGLKGATEAFF,TGTGCCAGCAGCTGGGACAGGGGGCTTAAGGGGGCCACTGAAGCTTTCTTT
TRBJ2-5,NA,NA,TRBV12-5,CASGLGPGSEETQYF,TGTGCTAGTGGTTTGGGACCTGGGAGTGAAGAGACCCAGTACTTC
TRBJ1-5,few,NA,TRBV10-3,CAISGGENQPQHF,TGTGCCATCAGTGGAGGGGAAAATCAGCCCCAGCATTTT
TRBJ2-7,NA,NA,TRBV7-5,CASSSPGSSYEQYF,TGTGCCAGCAGCTCCCCCGGGTCCTCCTACGAGCAGTACTTC
TRBJ2-7,NA,NA,TRBV11-2,CASSLYHEQYF,TGTGCCAGCAGCTTATACCACGAGCAGTACTTC
TRBJ1-2,NA,TRBD1,TRBV28,CASSLGPWTGGDGYTF,TGTGCCAGCAGTTTGGGCCCTTGGACAGGGGGGGATGGCTACACCTTC
TRBJ2-7,NA,TRBD2,TRBV18,CASSPSGSYNEQYF,TGTGCCAGCTCACCCAGCGGGAGTTACAACGAGCAGTACTTC
TRBJ2-3,NA,TRBD2,TRBV7-2,CASGLAGGGADTQYF,TGTGCCAGCGGACTAGCGGGAGGTGGGGCGGATACGCAGTATTTT
TRBJ2-1,NA,NA,TRBV11-3,CASSLVAGKIYNEQFF,TGTGCCAGCAGCTTAGTCGCGGGAAAGATCTACAATGAGCAGTTCTTC
TRBJ2-5,NA,NA,TRBV7-2,CASSLHRGQETQYF,TGTGCCAGCAGCTTACACCGGGGCCAAGAGACCCAGTACTTC
TRBJ2-1,NA,NA,TRBV14,CASSQPDKLLAYNEQFF,TGTGCCAGCAGCCAACCTGATAAGTTGCTAGCGTACAATGAGCAGTTCTTC
TRBJ2-7,once,NA,TRBV28,CASSFSGTAYEQYF,TGTGCCAGCAGTTTCAGCGGGACAGCCTACGAGCAGTACTTC
TRBJ2-3,NA,NA,TRBV21-1,CASSKGGGGPDTQYF,TGTGCCAGCAGCAAAGGGGGCGGTGGGCCAGATACGCAGTATTTT
TRBJ2-3,NA,NA,TRBV29-1,CSAGGYSTDTQYF,TGCAGCGCCGGTGGATATAGCACAGATACGCAGTATTTT
TRBJ2-2,NA,NA,TRBV29-1,CSVGLNANTGELFF,TGCAGCGTAGGGCTTAATGCGAACACCGGGGAGCTGTTTTTT
TRBJ2-3,NA,TRBD2,TRBV5-1,CASSLLAGLITDTQYF,TGCGCCAGCAGCTTGCTAGCGGGACTTATCACAGATACGCAGTATTTT
TRBJ2-1,NA,TRBD2,TRBV5-1,CASSGSGTSEASSYNEQFF,TGCGCCAGCAGCGGGTCCGGGACTAGCGAGGCATCCTCCTACAATGAGCAGTTCTTC
TRBJ2-5,NA,TRBD2,TRBV19,CASSTPRLAGGETQYF,TGTGCCAGTAGTACCCCCCGACTAGCGGGAGGAGAGACCCAGTACTTC
TRBJ1-1,NA,NA,TRBV5-1,CASSLVVNTEAFF,TGCGCCAGCAGCTTGGTCGTGAACACTGAAGCTTTCTTT
TRBJ1-5,NA,TRBD1,TRBV19,CASKVLGTGNQPQHF,TGTGCCAGTAAGGTCCTTGGGACAGGGAATCAGCCCCAGCATTTT